The 29 T cell receptor beta chains in this list originate from one sample, sequenced in a study of T cells in Graves' hyperthyroidism and ophthalmopathy (dated by TCRdb to the late 2010s). Libraries came from multiplex PCR. TCRdb shows the sequencer as Illumina HiSeq 2000. The TCR beta CDR3 regions were amplified from RNA transcripts. A first-round RT-PCR of the TCR CDR3 used the HTBI primer set with the Qiagen OneStep RT-PCR kit. TCRdb reworked the public reads: Q25 trimming with fastp, MiXCR clone assembly, productive beta chains retained. When rows share a CDR3 protein, they turn into one entry using the most common DNA and genes. The sample records 300,000 to 500,000 distinct CDR3 sequences, over 13% of which are singletons. 28% of the sample is held by the ten biggest clonotypes. The sample consisted of blood. These receptors came from a man aged 45 to 65 with Graves' ophthalmopathy.

This sequence joins TRBV20-1 and TRBJ1-4; tentatively, D is TRBD1 (6 bases). Trimming left V 3 bases short and J 8 bases short, with 19 bases between. Germline V gene data show CDR1 as DFQATT and CDR2 as SNEGSKA (reference sequence). CDR3 length equals 15 residues. CDR3 amino acids: CSARARRGAVEKLFF. The CDR3 DNA reads as TGCAGTGCTAGGGCTCGGAGGGGGGCCGTCGAAAAACTGTTTTTT.

In this sample, this clonotype turned up a few times. J is TRBJ2-7 and V is TRBV9; a weak D match, TRBD1 (6 bases). CDR3 length equals 16 residues. Trimming removed 1 base at V and 3 bases at J, with 17 bases between. CDR1 SGDLS and CDR2 YYNGEE come from the germline V gene. The CDR3 protein is CASSVFAGQSFYEQYF. For the CDR3, the DNA is TGTGCCAGCAGCGTATTTGCCGGACAGAGTTTCTACGAGCAGTACTTC. The full variable domain, rest sourced from reference TRBV9 and TRBJ2-7, is DSGVTQTPKHLITATGQRVTLRCSPRSGDLSVYWYQQSLDQGLQFLIQYYNGEERAKGNILERFSAQQFPDLHSELNLSSLELGDSALYFCASSVFAGQSFYEQYFGPGTRLTVT.

This clonotype occurred many times. V usage is TRBV20-1 and J usage is TRBJ2-7; D ambiguous. Deletions cut 5 bases from V and 2 bases from J, with 10 bases between. Germline V gene data show CDR1 as DFQATT and CDR2 as SNEGSKA (reference sequence). The CDR3 has 12 residues. CDR3 sequence reads: CSAVPGPYEQYF. CDR3 nucleotides: TGCAGTGCTGTGCCTGGTCCCTACGAGCAGTACTTC.

In this sample, this clonotype turned up many times. The chain carries TRBV11-2 and TRBJ2-7; a possible D gene is TRBD1 (6 bases). Germline assignment: CDR1 SGHAT and CDR2 FQNNGV. V was pared by 2 bases and J by 3 bases, with 17 bases between. The CDR3 is 16 residues long. This chain's CDR3 is CASSLRVSDRNYEQYF. The CDR3 coding sequence is TGTGCCAGCAGCTTACGAGTTTCGGACAGAAACTACGAGCAGTACTTC.

This clonotype has at least ten counts. The genes are TRBV7-8 and TRBJ2-1; 8 bases agree with TRBD2. The CDR3 consists of 15 residues. The J segment lost 2 bases and the V segment lost 5 bases, leaving 5 bases of the junction unmatched. Per germline, CDR1 SGHVS and CDR2 FQNEAQ. The CDR3 protein is CASSLLAETYNEQFF. The CDR3 DNA is TGTGCCAGCAGCCTACTAGCGGAGACCTACAATGAGCAGTTCTTC.

This clonotype has at least ten counts. The V and J genes are TRBV20-1 and TRBJ1-1, with TRBD1 matching over 7 bases. Looked up from germline, CDR1 is DFQATT and CDR2 is SNEGSKA (reference sequence). The ends lost 6 bases at V and 2 bases at J; junction bases unmatched: 12. This CDR3 is built from 15 residues. The CDR3 loop reads CSANRDSPFNTEAFF. The CDR3 DNA follows: TGCAGTGCAAACCGGGACAGCCCCTTCAACACTGAAGCTTTCTTT.

The chain recombines TRBV3-1 with TRBJ1-1, with D unresolved. V lost 1 base and J 9 bases, leaving 9 bases between the germline ends. The CDR3 spans 12 residues. Germline CDR1 LGHDT, CDR2 YNNKEL (reference sequence). The CDR3, as DNA: TGTGCCAGCAGCCAAGGAGCCGGGAAAGCTTTCTTT. It encodes CASSQGAGKAFF.

This clonotype was detected ten times or more. This sequence joins TRBV27 and TRBJ2-7; 13 bases fit TRBD2. CDR1 MNHEY and CDR2 SMNVEV come from the germline V gene (reference sequence). The J segment lost 2 bases and the V segment lost 5 bases, leaving 3 bases of the junction unmatched. The CDR3 loop spans 15 amino acids. CDR3 DNA sequence: TGTGCCAGCAGTCATGGGACTAGCGGGACCTACGAGCAGTACTTC. Translation gives CASSHGTSGTYEQYF.

This clonotype showed up just a few times. This chain uses TRBV19 with TRBJ2-7; D is uncertain. CDR3 length: 12 amino acids. V dropped 4 bases and J dropped 2 bases, with 6 bases sitting between them. CDR1 is LNHDA and CDR2 is SQIVND in the germline V gene (reference sequence). This CDR3 is CASSKETYEQYF. The CDR3 DNA is TGTGCCAGTAGTAAAGAGACCTACGAGCAGTACTTC.

This clonotype appeared a few times. The gene calls are TRBV4-2 and TRBJ1-3, with TRBD1 as a possible D gene (5 bases). The CDR3 is 16 amino acids. Germline V CDR1 and CDR2: LGHNA, YNFKEQ. V was pared by 4 bases and J by 0 bases, with 13 bases between. CDR3 region: CASSPHSRGSGNTIYF. CDR3 coding DNA: TGTGCCAGCAGCCCACATTCAAGGGGCTCTGGAAACACCATATATTTT.

The chain combines TRBV29-1 with TRBJ2-3; 9 bases match TRBD2. Germline CDR1 SQVTM, CDR2 ANQGSEA. This CDR3 is 17 amino acids long. Trimming at V came to 0 bases and at J to 4 bases, leaving 11 bases not matched to a gene. The CDR3 DNA follows: TGCAGCGTTGAAGATTGGGCTAGCGGGATATCATCAGATACGCAGTATTTT. This codes for CSVEDWASGISSDTQYF.

This rearrangement joins TRBV27 to TRBJ2-1; the match to TRBD2 covers 13 bases. The ends lost 5 bases at V and 6 bases at J; junction bases unmatched: 7. CDR1 and CDR2 from the germline V gene are MNHEY and SMNVEV (reference sequence). The CDR3 is 16 residues long. CDR3 DNA: TGTGCCAGCAGTCGACGGACTAGCGGGAGAATCAATGAGCAGTTCTTC. Its protein product is CASSRRTSGRINEQFF.

The chain uses TRBV12-3 or TRBV12-4 and TRBJ2-1; the D is unclear. The CDR3 covers 13 residues. Trimming shortened V by 2 bases and J by 2 bases, and 4 bases separated the two germline ends. CDR3 bases: TGTGCCAGCAGTTTATCTCCCTACAATGAGCAGTTCTTC. Translated, it gives CASSLSPYNEQFF.

The chain uses TRBV5-1 and TRBJ2-1; 8 nucleotides line up with TRBD1. With V trimmed by 2 bases and J by 8 bases, 9 bases remained unmatched. The CDR3 length is 15 residues. Germline CDR1 is SGHRS and CDR2 is YFSETQ. The CDR3 DNA follows: TGCGCCAGCAGCTTCCCGGGACAGGACTTCGATGAGCAGTTCTTC. It encodes CASSFPGQDFDEQFF.

This clonotype was detected a few times. The chain couples TRBV19 to TRBJ2-1; tentatively, D is TRBD2 (6 bases). CDR1 and CDR2 (germline): LNHDA, SQIVND (reference sequence). The V and J ends lost 6 bases and 7 bases respectively, with 16 bases between them. The length of the CDR3 is 14 residues. CDR3 DNA sequence: TGTGCCAGTAGAGAGTGGGCGGGATTAAATGAGCAGTTCTTC. Translation gives CASREWAGLNEQFF. The entire variable domain, with the rest obtained from reference TRBV19 and TRBJ2-1, is as follows: DGGITQSPKYLFRKEGQNVTLSCEQNLNHDAMYWYRQDPGQGLRLIYYSQIVNDFQKGDIAEGYSVSREKKESFPLTVTSAQKNPTAFYLCASREWAGLNEQFFGPGTRLTVL.

The sample holds many counts of this clonotype. V and J are TRBV2 and TRBJ2-5; D is uncertain. Germline CDR1 is SNHLY and CDR2 is FYNNEI. CDR3 length: 14 residues. The V gene lost 1 base and the J gene lost 4 bases, with 10 bases spanning the gap. CDR3 residues: CASSEGAFPETQYF. Written as DNA, the CDR3 is TGTGCCAGCAGTGAAGGGGCCTTCCCAGAGACCCAGTACTTC.

The chain uses TRBV20-1 and TRBJ2-2; 8 bases agree with TRBD1. V lost 5 bases to trimming and J lost 1 base; unmatched junction nucleotides: 3. The CDR3 consists of 14 residues. CDR1 is DFQATT and CDR2 is SNEGSKA in the germline V gene (reference sequence). The CDR3 is CSASGTGNTGELFF. The CDR3 coding sequence is TGCAGTGCTTCCGGGACAGGGAACACCGGGGAGCTGTTTTTT.

The chain couples TRBV18 to TRBJ1-5; 9 nucleotides line up with TRBD1. The junction had 8 bases not matched to a gene; V was cut back by 5 bases and J by 3 bases. Looked up from germline, CDR1 is KGHSH and CDR2 is LQKENI. The CDR3 sequence is 16 residues long. The CDR3 DNA reads TGTGCCAGCTCAACTAAGCGGACAGGGGACAATCAGCCCCAGCATTTT. The encoded protein is CASSTKRTGDNQPQHF. The whole variable domain, filled in from reference TRBV18 and TRBJ1-5, reads NAGVMQNPRHLVRRRGQEARLRCSPMKGHSHVYWYRQLPEEGLKFMVYLQKENIIDESGMPKERFSAEFPKEGPSILRIQQVVRGDSAAYFCASSTKRTGDNQPQHFGDGTRLSIL.

This clonotype occurred many times. The gene calls are TRBV27 and TRBJ2-7; 9 bases align to TRBD1. This CDR3 contains 14 residues. The V and J ends lost 6 bases and 6 bases, in that order; junction bases with no gene match: 9. Germline V gene data show CDR1 as MNHEY and CDR2 as SMNVEV (reference sequence). CDR3 nucleotide sequence: TGTGCCAGCAGGGGACAGGGTGGGAGACGCGAGCAGTACTTC. The encoded protein is CASRGQGGRREQYF.

The rearrangement uses TRBV18 and TRBJ2-1; 8 nucleotides align to TRBD2. The CDR3 consists of 14 residues. Germline values: CDR1 KGHSH, CDR2 LQKENI. J lost 9 bases, V lost 3 bases, and 7 bases had no gene match. The DNA for the CDR3 is TGTGCCAGCTCACCTCCAAGCGGGAGCGGTGAGCAGTTCTTC. It specifies CASSPPSGSGEQFF.

This clonotype was counted ten times or more. The CDR3 is CATSGGGSNYNEQFF. In DNA, the CDR3 is TGTGCCACCAGTGGGGGCGGGAGCAACTACAATGAGCAGTTCTTC. This sequence joins TRBV24-1 and TRBJ2-1; 7 positions match TRBD2. Germline V lookup: CDR1 KGHDR, CDR2 SFDVKD. V gave up 5 bases and J gave up 3 bases; unmatched junction bases: 6. CDR3 size: 15 residues.

Turning to this clonotype: It may be a read error: a sequence one base away is much more abundant. The genes are TRBV7-8 and TRBJ2-5, with D perhaps matching TRBD2 (7 bases). There are 16 residues in the CDR3. V was shortened by 3 bases and J by 5 bases, with 19 bases between the two germline ends. The germline V gene encodes CDR1 SGHVS and CDR2 FQNEAQ. The CDR3 loop is CASSLSTTGGTETQYF. As DNA, the CDR3 is TGTGCCAGCAGCTTGTCGACTACGGGGGGCACGGAGACCCAGTACTTC.

This clonotype was recorded at least ten times. CDR3 residues: CAISESGMRNRGSGNTIYF. The CDR3, as DNA: TGTGCCATCAGTGAGTCCGGCATGAGGAACAGAGGCTCTGGAAACACCATATATTTT. The rearrangement joins TRBV10-3 to TRBJ1-3, with D hard to call. The CDR3 is 19 amino acids. Germline assignment: CDR1 ENHRY and CDR2 SYGVKD. V lost 0 bases, J lost 0 bases, and 18 bases lay in between.

This chain connects TRBV2 to TRBJ1-6; 8 bases are a match to TRBD1. Trimming cost V 9 bases and J 5 bases; bases outside gene matches: 3. The germline CDR1 and CDR2 sequences are SNHLY and FYNNEI. The CDR3 consists of 13 residues. In DNA form, the CDR3 reads TGTGCCAGGATGGGACAGGATAATTCACCCCTCCACTTT. Protein sequence: CARMGQDNSPLHF.

This clonotype was recorded at least ten times. The chain links TRBV20-1 to TRBJ2-1; the D gene is possibly TRBD1 (5 bases). CDR3 length: 14 residues. The germline V gene encodes CDR1 DFQATT and CDR2 SNEGSKA (reference sequence). Between the trimmed V and J ends, which lost 6 bases and 6 bases, there was a span of 18 bases. In nucleotides, the CDR3 is TGCAGTGCCGCCCGTCAGGGTTTAGTCAATGAGCAGTTCTTC. Translating it yields CSAARQGLVNEQFF.

The CDR3 sequence is CASSITGFGNQPQHF. The CDR3 coding sequence is TGTGCCAGTAGTATAACGGGGTTTGGCAATCAGCCCCAGCATTTT. This rearrangement joins TRBV19 to TRBJ1-5; the D is unclear. Trimming left V 2 bases short and J 2 bases short, with 10 bases between. CDR3 size: 15 residues. Germline V gene lookup returns CDR1 LNHDA and CDR2 SQIVND (reference sequence).

About this clonotype: A read error may explain this, as a much larger clone is one base away. This chain uses TRBV2 with TRBJ2-3; D ambiguous. This CDR3 has 14 residues. Germline V gene sequence: CDR1 SNHLY, CDR2 FYNNEI. Deletions cut 11 bases from V and 2 bases from J, with 17 bases between. Here the CDR3 DNA reads TGTGCCGCCGGATCCTCCCCCCCCACAGATACGCAGTATTTT. It yields the protein CAAGSSPPTDTQYF.

This clonotype showed up many times. The chain carries TRBV12-3 or TRBV12-4 and TRBJ1-1; D may be TRBD1 (6 bases). The CDR3 is 13 residues long. V was cut by 5 bases and J by 1 base, with 8 bases left in between. The CDR3: CASSLQGNTEAFF. Written as DNA, the CDR3 is TGTGCCAGCAGTCTACAGGGGAACACTGAAGCTTTCTTT.

This clonotype has just a few counts. V is TRBV18 and J is TRBJ2-7, with TRBD2 matching 15 bases. CDR3 length equals 17 residues. CDR1 is KGHSH and CDR2 is LQKENI in the germline V gene. V shed 1 base, J shed 6 bases, and the junction held 7 bases outside the gene matches. The CDR3: CASSPLIGLAGGGEQYF. The CDR3 DNA reads as TGTGCCAGCTCACCACTAATAGGACTAGCGGGAGGGGGCGAGCAGTACTTC.